This T cell receptor beta chain was documented in a study of CD8 T cells in ankylosing spondylitis. Study conclusions and caveats: Clones linked to the disease showed a CD8+ phenotype. They occurred at relatively low frequencies in peripheral blood. Within ankylosing spondylitis blood, a TCR beta motif made up of fewer than ten highly homologous variants appeared to be characteristic. Researchers reportedly found disease-linked clones significantly enriched in matched ankylosing spondylitis synovial fluid.

This CDR3 contains 16 residues. Germline-derived CDR1 and CDR2 are KGHSH and LQKENI. With 0 bases removed from V and 5 bases from J, the gap between germline ends came to 17 bases. 5'-RACE, quantitative and with molecular barcodes, yielded the TCR beta libraries. TCRdb itself ran the 5' RACE reads through MiXCR, one entry per CDR3 protein. The sample holds about 220,000 distinct CDR3 sequences, approximately 7.3% seen once. In the case of this clonotype: Its cognate antigen is unknown.

The sequenced sample consisted of blood, either unsorted or a sorted T cell fraction (not recorded which). The chain uses TRBV18 and TRBJ2-7; no reliable D call. The clonotype was recovered from a male donor with ankylosing spondylitis. The CDR3 region is CASSPPDAHVHDEQYF. The CDR3 nucleotides read TGTGCCAGCTCACCACCTGATGCGCATGTACACGACGAGCAGTACTTC.